These 28 T cell receptor beta chains came from one sample sequenced in a study of preoperative IRX-2 immunotherapy in early breast cancer. The repertoire was sequenced with immunoSEQ multiplex PCR; TCRdb's copy has only in-frame clones and lacks some. Seen here are about 43,000 clones, about 95% observed once, and the top ten hold around 1.6%. The treatment denotes: preoperative locoregional IRX-2 cytokine immunotherapy. This sample comprised tumor tissue, obtained after IRX-2 immunotherapy. The receptors originated from a human donor with breast cancer.

The gene calls are TRBV2 and TRBJ2-2, with 8 bases that match TRBD1. Germline CDR1 is SNHLY and CDR2 is FYNNEI. CDR3 length: 17 residues. The V and J ends lost 0 bases and 1 base, in that order; junction bases with no gene match: 4. As DNA, the CDR3 is TGTGCCAGCAGTGAAGCAAAGGGACAGGAGAACACCGGGGAGCTGTTTTTT. As protein: CASSEAKGQENTGELFF.

This clone has just one count. The J gene is TRBJ1-5, the V gene TRBV5-1; tentatively, D is TRBD1 (5 bases). The germline V gene has CDR1 SGHRS and CDR2 YFSETQ. The CDR3 is 14 residues long. V was clipped by 0 bases and J by 5 bases, with 9 bases between them. The CDR3 bases are TGCGCCAGCAGCTTGGGGGGGGGAGATCAGCCCCAGCATTTT. Protein: CASSLGGGDQPQHF.

The J gene is TRBJ1-5, the V gene TRBV5-5, with no clear D. Germline assignment: CDR1 SGHKS and CDR2 YYEKEE (reference sequence). The CDR3 has 13 residues. V lost 2 bases and J lost 4, with 7 bases in between. The CDR3 sequence: CASSFIGNQPQHF. Written as DNA, the CDR3 is TGTGCCAGCAGCTTCATTGGGAATCAGCCCCAGCATTTT.

The chain employs TRBV27 and TRBJ2-7; D unclear. The germline CDR1 and CDR2 sequences are MNHEY and SMNVEV (reference sequence). V lost 5 bases and J 4 bases, leaving 18 bases between the germline ends. The CDR3 is made up of 15 amino acids. CDR3 sequence (DNA): TGTGCCAGCAGTCCTGACTCCCGCTATAGGTACGAGCAGTACTTC. The encoded protein is CASSPDSRYRYEQYF.

The chain uses TRBV28 and TRBJ1-5, with 9 bases matching TRBD1. J gave up 1 base and V 5 bases, and 9 bases lay outside the gene matches. Germline loops: CDR1 MDHEN, CDR2 SYDVKM. There are 17 residues in the CDR3. The CDR3 reads CASSPGQGIGSNQPQHF. The CDR3 DNA reads TGTGCCAGCAGTCCAGGACAGGGGATTGGGAGCAATCAGCCCCAGCATTTT. The complete variable domain, with remaining parts taken from reference TRBV28 and TRBJ1-5, reads DVKVTQSSRYLVKRTGEKVFLECVQDMDHENMFWYRQDPGLGLRLIYFSYDVKMKEKGDIPEGYSVSREKKERFSLILESASTNQTSMYLCASSPGQGIGSNQPQHFGDGTRLSIL.

The chain carries TRBV5-1 and TRBJ2-5; D not certain. The CDR3 sequence is 13 residues long. CDR1 and CDR2 (germline): SGHRS, YFSETQ. Trimming removed 3 bases at V and 4 bases at J, with 10 bases between. CDR3 sequence (DNA): TGCGCCAGCAGCTCGGGCCCAGGAGAGACCCAGTACTTC. Its translation: CASSSGPGETQYF.

The genes are TRBV6-5 and TRBJ2-1, with D perhaps matching TRBD1 or TRBD2 (5 bases each). The ends were cut back, 6 bases at V and 6 bases at J, with 12 bases in the middle. Germline V gives CDR1 MNHEY, CDR2 SVGAGI. This CDR3 is built from 13 residues. The CDR3 sequence: CASSSGRFNEQFF. CDR3 coding DNA: TGTGCCAGCAGCTCGGGACGCTTCAATGAGCAGTTCTTC.

The chain carries TRBV27 and TRBJ1-4; D is undetermined. This CDR3 contains 14 residues. The V gene's germline CDR1 is MNHEY and CDR2 SMNVEV (reference sequence). V gave up 2 bases and J gave up 6 bases, with 10 bases separating them. This chain's CDR3 is CASSLAQQDEKLFF. The CDR3 region has the DNA TGTGCCAGCAGTTTAGCCCAGCAGGATGAAAAACTGTTTTTT.

CDR3 DNA: TGCGCCAGCAGCCCCCTTTTGCGGGAGGTTTACAATGAGCAGTTCTTC. Protein product: CASSPLLREVYNEQFF. The chain carries TRBV4-1 and TRBJ2-1; 8 bases fit TRBD2. V was clipped by 4 bases and J by 4 bases; unmatched bases: 9. CDR3 length: 16 amino acids. CDR1 is MGHRA, CDR2 YSYEKL, per germline.

The rearrangement joins TRBV30 to TRBJ2-7; TRBD1 is a possible D gene (6 bases). The CDR3 has 14 amino acids. Per germline, CDR1 GTSNPN and CDR2 SVGIG (reference sequence). The V end was cut by 3 bases, the J end by 3 bases, with 15 bases between. In DNA form, the CDR3 reads TGTGCCTGGAGCAGACAGGCCGCGGGCTACGAGCAGTACTTC. This encodes CAWSRQAAGYEQYF. The whole variable domain, filled in from reference TRBV30 and TRBJ2-7, reads SQTIHQWPATLVQPVGSPLSLECTVEGTSNPNLYWYRQAAGRGLQLLFYSVGIGQISSEVPQNLSASRPQDRQFILSSKKLLLSDSGFYLCAWSRQAAGYEQYFGPGTRLTVT.

The V call is TRBV7-3, the J call TRBJ2-1, with D unresolved. The CDR3 runs to 13 residues. Trimming left V 1 base short and J 5 bases short, with 6 bases between. Germline CDR1 and CDR2: SGHTA and FQGTGA. The CDR3 loop reads CASSLIQHNEQFF. CDR3 DNA: TGTGCCAGCAGCTTAATACAGCACAATGAGCAGTTCTTC.

The chain combines TRBV28 with TRBJ1-5; 8 bases are shared with TRBD1. The CDR3 runs to 17 residues. In germline, CDR1 is MDHEN, CDR2 SYDVKM. V was pared by 9 bases and J by 0 bases, with 13 bases of the junction left unmatched. The CDR3 coding sequence is TGTGCCAGTAACACCGGGACAGGAGAATATAGCAATCAGCCCCAGCATTTT. Translation gives CASNTGTGEYSNQPQHF.

The rearrangement links TRBV6-5 to TRBJ2-7; D unresolved. Trimming shortened V by 2 bases and J by 4 bases, and 9 bases separated the two germline ends. The germline V gene encodes CDR1 MNHEY and CDR2 SVGAGI. This CDR3 contains 13 residues. CDR3 in amino acids: CASSYVAEYEQYF. CDR3 nucleotides: TGTGCCAGCAGTTACGTAGCCGAATACGAGCAGTACTTC.

In DNA, the CDR3 is TGCGCCAGCAGCCTGGGGACTACCTACGAGCAGTACTTC. Its translation: CASSLGTTYEQYF. The V gene is TRBV4-3, the J gene TRBJ2-7; 7 bases are a match to TRBD2. Germline trimming cut 4 bases from V and 2 bases from J; bases unmatched to any gene: 2. There are 13 residues in the CDR3. Germline V gives CDR1 LGHNA, CDR2 YSLEER.

This chain joins TRBV7-9 and TRBJ1-2; 7 nucleotides agree with TRBD1. This CDR3 is built from 13 residues. The V gene end was trimmed by 5 bases and the J gene end by 6 bases; junction bases not matched to a gene: 6. Germline CDR1 reads SEHNR; CDR2 reads FQNEAQ (reference sequence). The CDR3 protein is CASSPRGGDGYTF. The CDR3 nucleotides read TGTGCCAGCAGCCCCAGGGGGGGCGATGGCTACACCTTC.

The rearrangement uses TRBV5-5 and TRBJ1-6; weak D call: TRBD1 (5 bases). This CDR3 comprises 16 residues. V lost 2 bases and J 7 bases, leaving 16 bases between the germline ends. Per the germline V gene, CDR1 is SGHKS and CDR2 is YYEKEE (reference sequence). In DNA, the CDR3 is TGTGCCAGCAGCTTTATTATAGGGGTCCTAAATTCACCCCTCCACTTT. Translation: CASSFIIGVLNSPLHF.

The chain links TRBV29-1 to TRBJ2-1; D might be TRBD2 (6 bases). Germline V gene data show CDR1 as SQVTM and CDR2 as ANQGSEA. The CDR3 has 14 amino acids. V was pared by 3 bases and J by 6 bases, with 15 bases between. CDR3 sequence reads: CSVDIRWGGNEQFF. The CDR3 DNA reads TGCAGCGTTGATATCCGGTGGGGAGGCAATGAGCAGTTCTTC.

This chain uses TRBV7-6 with TRBJ1-1; D unclear. Germline V CDR1 and CDR2: SGHVS, FNYEAQ. This CDR3 is 15 amino acids long. With 0 bases removed from V and 0 bases from J, the gap between germline ends came to 8 bases. The CDR3 sequence: CASSLALGMNTEAFF. DNA of the CDR3: TGTGCCAGCAGCTTAGCGCTTGGGATGAACACTGAAGCTTTCTTT.

The gene calls are TRBV5-4 and TRBJ2-5, with D perhaps being TRBD1 or TRBD2 (5 bases each). The CDR3 has 14 amino acids. Trimming took 4 bases from V and 1 from J, leaving 11 bases between them. In germline, CDR1 is SGHNT, CDR2 YYREEE (reference sequence). CDR3 sequence: CASSAGTVQETQYF. CDR3 bases: TGTGCCAGCAGCGCTGGGACGGTCCAAGAGACCCAGTACTTC.

The chain couples TRBV30 to TRBJ2-1; 14 bases line up with TRBD2. The CDR3 consists of 15 residues. Germline V CDR1 and CDR2: GTSNPN, SVGIG (reference sequence). Losses at the gene ends were 8 bases for V and 8 bases for J; bases not matched to a gene: 11. The CDR3 sequence: CAGTEGLAGVDEQFF. The CDR3 DNA reads TGTGCCGGGACCGAGGGACTAGCGGGAGTCGATGAGCAGTTCTTC.

The chain joins TRBV7-3 to TRBJ2-5; the match to TRBD2 covers 14 bases. Germline lookup yields CDR1 SGHTA and CDR2 FQGTGA. Unmatched junction bases numbered 16, after V lost 4 bases and J lost 0 bases. The CDR3 has 21 amino acids. DNA for the CDR3: TGTGCCAGCAGCTCAAGGGGCCTCGGGACTAGCGGGGGTGGGTACCAAGAGACCCAGTACTTC. Protein: CASSSRGLGTSGGGYQETQYF.

This sequence joins TRBV6-6 and TRBJ1-5; D may be TRBD1 (5 bases). The CDR3 extends over 15 amino acids. The germline gives CDR1 MNHNY, CDR2 SVGAGI (reference sequence). With 4 bases removed from V and 5 bases from J, the gap between germline ends came to 15 bases. The CDR3 protein is CASSSDSQRYQPQHF. CDR3 DNA: TGTGCCAGCAGTTCCGACAGCCAAAGATATCAGCCCCAGCATTTT.

The CDR3 region has the DNA TGTGCCAGTAGAAAGCCAGGGGTTCGCGGGGAGCTGTTTTTT. This encodes CASRKPGVRGELFF. The rearrangement links TRBV19 to TRBJ2-2, with D perhaps matching TRBD1 (6 bases). The CDR3 extends over 14 amino acids. V shed 6 bases and J shed 7 bases, with 15 bases lying between them. Germline CDR1 LNHDA, CDR2 SQIVND (reference sequence).

The chain links TRBV7-3 to TRBJ2-3; D uncertain. Trimming left V 3 bases short and J 6 bases short, with 16 bases between. Germline values: CDR1 SGHTA, CDR2 FQGTGA. The CDR3 totals 15 residues. The CDR3 loop is CASSFGSTGGDTQYF. CDR3 bases: TGTGCCAGCAGCTTCGGGTCAACCGGTGGGGATACGCAGTATTTT.

V and J are TRBV11-2 and TRBJ2-7; D is undetermined. With 1 base removed from V and 7 bases from J, the gap between germline ends came to 8 bases. The CDR3 has 12 amino acids. Looked up from germline, CDR1 is SGHAT and CDR2 is FQNNGV. This CDR3 reads CASSLVFGEQYF. DNA of the CDR3: TGTGCCAGCAGCTTAGTATTTGGGGAGCAGTACTTC.

The chain is built from TRBV7-6 and TRBJ2-3; no firm D call. From germline, CDR1 is SGHVS and CDR2 FNYEAQ. Trimming left V 5 bases short and J 2 bases short, with 11 bases between. This CDR3 has 14 residues. CDR3 in amino acids: CASSGRRFTDTQYF. Written as DNA, the CDR3 is TGTGCCAGCAGCGGACGAAGGTTCACAGATACGCAGTATTTT.

This clone was detected a few times. CDR3 in amino acids: CASTTGAGNTIYF. In DNA, the CDR3 is TGTGCCAGCACGACAGGGGCTGGAAACACCATATATTTT. The J gene is TRBJ1-3, the V gene TRBV6-1; 8 nucleotides agree with TRBD1. Germline V CDR1 and CDR2: MNHNS, SASEGT. The V and J ends lost 7 bases and 2 bases, in that order; junction bases with no gene match: 1. This CDR3 comprises 13 residues.

The chain joins TRBV27 to TRBJ2-1; a weak D match, TRBD2 (7 bases). Germline loops: CDR1 MNHEY, CDR2 SMNVEV (reference sequence). V lost 8 bases and J lost 6, with 20 bases in between. The length of the CDR3 is 15 residues. Written as DNA, the CDR3 is TGTGCCAGCGCAACAGCGGGGACACCACCCAATGAGCAGTTCTTC. It yields the protein CASATAGTPPNEQFF.